What follows are 13 T cell receptor beta chains derived from one specimen sequenced in a study of OX40 agonist ivuxolimab in advanced cancers. The library was built by means of the immunoSEQ multiplex PCR assay. In TCRdb, the immuneACCESS table is reduced to in-frame sequences with V and J assigned. These tables do not hold every clone; where another copy was compared, an unresolved V gene accounts for under half, and the others remain unexplained. A total of some 57,000 clones appear in this sample, around 93% of them only once. The top ten hold around 25% of the sample. The sample in question was CD4+ or CD8+ T cells sorted from blood, obtained in a trial of the OX40 agonist ivuxolimab. The receptor set was obtained from an adult with an advanced solid tumor such as melanoma, head and neck, liver or kidney cancer.

The CDR3 spells CASSLVANEKLFF. The CDR3, as DNA: TGTGCCAGCAGCTTAGTGGCTAATGAAAAACTGTTTTTT. The chain is built from TRBV11-2 and TRBJ1-4; no firm D call. This CDR3 comprises 13 residues. V was trimmed by 1 base and J by 3 bases, leaving 3 bases between them. CDR1 and CDR2 from the germline V gene are SGHAT and FQNNGV.

This clone was seen once. CDR3 coding DNA: TGCGCCAGCAGCCAGGGAACGGGTGGGAATGAGCAGTTCTTC. Translating it yields CASSQGTGGNEQFF. The V gene is TRBV4-3, the J gene TRBJ2-1, with no clear D. The ends were cut back, 3 bases at V and 7 bases at J, with 13 bases in the middle. The CDR3 contains 14 residues. CDR1 is LGHNA and CDR2 is YSLEER in the germline V gene.

Concerning this clone itself: The sample carries other DNA sequences with the same CDR3. The genes are TRBV30 and TRBJ1-1; TRBD1 is a possible D gene (5 bases). Germline CDR1 and CDR2: GTSNPN and SVGIG (reference sequence). The CDR3 runs 13 residues. V was pared by 0 bases and J by 4 bases, with 9 bases between. The CDR3 sequence: CAWSVGGATEAFF. In nucleotides, the CDR3 is TGTGCCTGGAGTGTCGGGGGAGCCACTGAAGCTTTCTTT.

The CDR3 sequence: CASSQGLGNQPQHF. As DNA, the CDR3 is TGCGCCAGCAGCCAGGGACTCGGGAATCAGCCCCAGCATTTT. This chain links TRBV4-3 with TRBJ1-5, with D possibly TRBD1 on 5 matching bases. The germline V and J ends were trimmed by 3 bases and 4 bases, with 10 bases remaining between them. The CDR3 is made up of 14 amino acids. Looked up from germline, CDR1 is LGHNA and CDR2 is YSLEER.

The V gene is TRBV7-9, the J gene TRBJ2-7; no definite D call. Germline V gene lookup returns CDR1 SEHNR and CDR2 FQNEAQ (reference sequence). The CDR3 extends over 12 amino acids. Trimming removed 3 bases from V and 3 bases from J, with 6 bases in between. CDR3 region: CASSFSSYEQYF. DNA for the CDR3: TGTGCCAGCAGCTTCAGCAGCTACGAGCAGTACTTC.

The chain couples TRBV25-1 to TRBJ2-5; D may be TRBD2 (6 bases). Per the germline V gene, CDR1 is MGHDK and CDR2 is SYGVNS. V was pared by 8 bases and J by 5 bases, with 15 bases between. CDR3 length: 13 residues. Here the CDR3 reads CASSGAWGETQYF. CDR3 bases: TGTGCCAGCTCGGGAGCTTGGGGGGAGACCCAGTACTTC. Full variable domain (missing parts from reference TRBV25-1 and TRBJ2-5): EADIYQTPRYLVIGTGKKITLECSQTMGHDKMYWYQQDPGMELHLIHYSYGVNSTEKGDLSSESTVSRIRTEHFPLTLESARPSHTSQYLCASSGAWGETQYFGPGTRLLVL.

For this clone: Distinct nucleotide sequences in the sample also encode this CDR3. The rearrangement joins TRBV6-5 to TRBJ2-3; D uncertain. Germline CDR1 MNHEY, CDR2 SVGAGI. With 2 bases removed from V and 1 base from J, the gap between germline ends came to 4 bases. There are 13 residues in the CDR3. In nucleotides, the CDR3 is TGTGCCAGCAGTTACCTGGGCACAGATACGCAGTATTTT. Its protein product is CASSYLGTDTQYF.

J is TRBJ1-6 and V is TRBV7-2; 8 bases fit TRBD1. With 3 bases clipped from V and 7 bases from J, the junction kept 8 bases outside the gene matches. The CDR3 length is 16 residues. Per the germline V gene, CDR1 is SGHTA and CDR2 is FQGNSA. For the CDR3, the DNA is TGTGCCAGCAGCTTCGCCGACAGGGGTGGGAATTCACCCCTCCACTTT. Translating gives CASSFADRGGNSPLHF.

The chain has TRBV5-1 and TRBJ1-3; D is unclear. V was pared by 2 bases and J by 2 bases, with 5 bases between. This CDR3 is 13 amino acids long. Germline lookup yields CDR1 SGHRS and CDR2 YFSETQ. In DNA form, the CDR3 reads TGCGCCAGCAGCTTAAATACTGGAAACACCATATATTTT. It is translated as CASSLNTGNTIYF.

This clone occurred a few times. The chain employs TRBV19 and TRBJ1-5; D might be TRBD1 (5 bases). This CDR3 has 15 amino acids. V lost 10 bases and J 1 base, leaving 17 bases between the germline ends. CDR1 LNHDA and CDR2 SQIVND come from the germline V gene (reference sequence). The CDR3 here is CATSRGGDSNQPQHF. CDR3 nucleotide sequence: TGTGCCACCTCACGGGGGGGTGACAGCAATCAGCCCCAGCATTTT.

The chain couples TRBV12-5 to TRBJ1-5; TRBD1 aligns across 9 bases. V trimming: 6 bases; J trimming: 5 bases; junction bases outside the gene matches: 2. The CDR3 consists of 13 residues. Germline CDR1 is LGHNT and CDR2 is FRNRAP. This chain's CDR3 is CASGDRGDQPQHF. The CDR3 DNA sequence: TGTGCTAGTGGGGACAGGGGTGATCAGCCCCAGCATTTT.

The gene calls are TRBV14 and TRBJ1-2; D unclear. The CDR3 is 15 amino acids. V was cut by 4 bases and J by 0 bases, with 12 bases left in between. Germline V gene data show CDR1 as SGHDN and CDR2 as FVKESK. In DNA form, the CDR3 reads TGTGCCAGCAGCCCGCAAGGAGGCCCTAACTATGGCTACACCTTC. Residues: CASSPQGGPNYGYTF.

In its sample, this clone was seen once. The CDR3 reads CASTQVENSPLHF. CDR3 nucleotide sequence: TGTGCCAGCACCCAGGTAGAGAATTCACCCCTCCACTTT. The chain links TRBV28 to TRBJ1-6; no firm D call. The V and J ends lost 7 bases and 7 bases respectively, with 11 bases between them. Germline V gene data show CDR1 as MDHEN and CDR2 as SYDVKM. The CDR3 runs to 13 residues.